This T cell receptor beta chain was captured in a study of vaccination effects on CD4 cells after COVID-19. Looking at the study overall: Wells each received some 2.2 million PBMC, cultured with 10 IU/ml IL-2 and approximately 10 ug/ml peptides.

Clones were read by immunoSEQ multiplex PCR, and TCRdb kept only the in-frame ones, dropping some. Among 45,000 to 75,000 clones listed, about 74% were seen once. With more than 9 days of culture completed, CD4+ T cells were isolated. IL-2 medium supplanted half the medium on days 3 and 7. CDR3 length equals 12 residues. The V and J ends lost 4 bases and 6 bases respectively, with 12 bases between them. Germline V gives CDR1 SQVTM, CDR2 ANQGSEA. Comment on this clone: Antigen unknown.

This sequence was found in a human donor who received a COVID-19 vaccine. This chain uses TRBV29-1 with TRBJ1-1; D is possibly TRBD1 (5 bases). The source was CD4+ T cells from PBMCs cultured without peptide, collected before COVID-19 vaccination. CDR3 coding DNA: TGCAGCGTTGTGGTCAGGGAGCCTGAAGCTTTCTTT. Amino acid sequence: CSVVVREPEAFF. The full variable domain, in which reference TRBV29-1 and TRBJ1-1 provide the parts outside the CDR3, is SAVISQKPSRDICQRGTSLTIQCQVDSQVTMMFWYRQQPGQSLTLIATANQGSEATYESGFVIDKFPISRPNLTFSTLTVSNMSPEDSSIYLCSVVVREPEAFFGQGTRLTVV.